Below, 24 T cell receptor beta chains from the same sample are listed, as sequenced in a study of human T cells and chemical hapten exposure. Time point specified: healthy volunteer bleed at 6 weeks. Unfractionated whole blood was the source of the extracted total RNA. TCRdb redid the calling of the RACE reads with MiXCR, one entry per CDR3 protein. This sample has more than 75,000 distinct CDR3 sequences; about 8.6% occur once, and the top ten carry around 1.6%. The sample consisted of whole blood. These receptors originate from a male donor in good health. Some clones in this sample may be carry-over from other donors' samples.

The rearrangement uses TRBV5-8 and TRBJ2-5, with D uncertain. Trimming cost V 0 bases and J 5 bases, with 17 bases left between them. Germline V gene sequence: CDR1 SGHTS, CDR2 YDEGEE. This CDR3 has 16 amino acids. In DNA, the CDR3 is TGTGCCAGCAGCTTGGGGGCCGCCGGTTCTACGGAGACCCAGTACTTC. Its translation: CASSLGAAGSTETQYF.

The V call is TRBV12-3 or TRBV12-4, the J call TRBJ1-5; D is ambiguous. The V gene lost 3 bases and the J gene lost 10 bases, with 19 bases spanning the gap. This CDR3 has 15 amino acids. The CDR3 bases are TGTGCCAGCAGTTTGAAGGGCCAGAAGGGTAATCCCCAGCATTTT. Its translation is CASSLKGQKGNPQHF.

The V call is TRBV29-1, the J call TRBJ2-7; D is unresolved. Looked up from germline, CDR1 is SQVTM and CDR2 is ANQGSEA. Trimming stripped 2 bases from V and 2 bases from J, with 13 bases between. This CDR3 region has 14 residues. The CDR3 sequence is CSVEWALHPYEQYF. Written as DNA, the CDR3 is TGCAGCGTTGAATGGGCCCTACACCCCTACGAGCAGTACTTC.

The genes are TRBV20-1 and TRBJ2-7; D not resolved. The CDR3 consists of 12 residues. V shed 4 bases and J shed 4 bases, with 11 bases lying between them. Germline CDR1 and CDR2: DFQATT and SNEGSKA (reference sequence). CDR3 sequence (DNA): TGCAGTGCTATGGACCTCGGATACGAGCAGTACTTC. Amino acid sequence: CSAMDLGYEQYF.

This clonotype has a handful of counts. The genes are TRBV7-2 and TRBJ2-5, with 8 nucleotides matching TRBD2. The CDR3 consists of 17 residues. Germline trimming cut 4 bases from V and 0 bases from J; bases unmatched to any gene: 10. Germline-derived CDR1 and CDR2 are SGHTA and FQGNSA. As DNA, the CDR3 is TGTGCCAGCAGCTCTCTAGGTAGCGGGACGTACCAAGAGACCCAGTACTTC. It translates to CASSSLGSGTYQETQYF.

The chain uses TRBV15 and TRBJ1-1; D might be TRBD1 (5 bases). CDR1 LNHNV and CDR2 YYDKDF come from the germline V gene (reference sequence). The CDR3 is 15 residues long. The ends were cut back, 0 bases at V and 1 base at J, with 9 bases in the middle. CDR3 DNA sequence: TGTGCCACCAGCAGAGATGGGGCAGGGAACACTGAAGCTTTCTTT. It encodes CATSRDGAGNTEAFF. Full variable domain (rest looked up from reference TRBV15 and TRBJ1-1): DAMVIQNPRYQVTQFGKPVTLSCSQTLNHNVMYWYQQKSSQAPKLLFHYYDKDFNNEADTPDNFQSRRPNTSFCFLDIRSPGLGDTAMYLCATSRDGAGNTEAFFGQGTRLTVV.

At least ten counts were recorded for this clonotype. The rearrangement links TRBV11-2 to TRBJ2-3, with unresolved D. Trimming shortened V by 0 bases and J by 8 bases, and 15 bases separated the two germline ends. This CDR3 region has 15 residues. Germline loops: CDR1 SGHAT, CDR2 FQNNGV. CDR3 coding DNA: TGTGCCAGCAGCTTAGAGGGTAGGCCGGCAGGTACGCAGTATTTT. It specifies CASSLEGRPAGTQYF.

This clonotype has just a few counts. The chain recombines TRBV18 with TRBJ1-1; TRBD1 matches at 8 bases. The junction had 9 bases not matched to a gene; V was cut back by 7 bases and J by 5 bases. Germline V CDR1 and CDR2: KGHSH, LQKENI. This CDR3 has 14 amino acids. DNA of the CDR3: TGTGCCAGCTATCCGGGACAGGCTGTAACTGAAGCTTTCTTT. Translation: CASYPGQAVTEAFF.

The table lists this clonotype with a few counts. The rearrangement uses TRBV28 and TRBJ2-3, with 8 bases lining up with TRBD2. Looked up from germline, CDR1 is MDHEN and CDR2 is SYDVKM. V lost 4 bases to trimming and J lost 1 base; unmatched junction nucleotides: 10. This CDR3 is 17 amino acids long. The DNA for the CDR3 is TGTGCCAGCAGTTCTTCCTTCGGACTAGCCCGCACAGATACGCAGTATTTT. It is translated as CASSSSFGLARTDTQYF.

V usage is TRBV29-1 and J usage is TRBJ2-7, with 9 nucleotides matching TRBD2. The V segment lost 2 bases and the J segment 7 bases; nucleotides outside the gene matches: 12. Germline lookup yields CDR1 SQVTM and CDR2 ANQGSEA. The CDR3 totals 15 residues. DNA of the CDR3: TGCAGCGTTGAACTCGACGCGGGAGGGCCGTGTGAGCAGTACTTC. It is translated as CSVELDAGGPCEQYF.

This sequence joins TRBV7-2 and TRBJ2-7; no reliable D call. Between the trimmed V and J ends, which lost 9 bases and 3 bases, there was a span of 18 bases. Germline lookup yields CDR1 SGHTA and CDR2 FQGNSA. This CDR3 is 14 amino acids long. The CDR3 is CASSQAPEIYEQYF. CDR3 in DNA: TGTGCCAGTTCTCAGGCGCCAGAAATCTACGAGCAGTACTTC. Combining the CDR3 with reference TRBV7-2 and TRBJ2-7 gives the whole variable domain GAGVSQSPSNKVTEKGKDVELRCDPISGHTALYWYRQSLGQGLEFLIYFQGNSAPDKSGLPSDRFSAERTGGSVSTLTIQRTQQEDSAVYLCASSQAPEIYEQYFGPGTRLTVT.

This clonotype showed up just a few times. V is TRBV10-3 and J is TRBJ2-5; D is unclear. Trimming took off 3 bases at V and 1 base at J, with 15 bases between the two ends. The CDR3 is made up of 16 amino acids. Germline CDR1 and CDR2: ENHRY and SYGVKD. The CDR3 bases are TGTGCCATCAGTGACTCAGTCATTACCTTCCAAGAGACCCAGTACTTC. Amino acids: CAISDSVITFQETQYF.

This rearrangement joins TRBV6-5 to TRBJ2-2; D not resolved. The CDR3 is 14 residues long. Germline V gene sequence: CDR1 MNHEY, CDR2 SVGAGI. The ends were cut back, 5 bases at V and 5 bases at J, with 12 bases in the middle. The CDR3 is CASSTPPRTGELFF. CDR3 nucleotide sequence: TGTGCCAGCAGTACTCCCCCTCGGACCGGGGAGCTGTTTTTT.

In its sample, this clonotype was seen many times. V gene TRBV20-1 combines with J gene TRBJ1-5; 10 nucleotides agree with TRBD1. This CDR3 has 14 amino acids. Per the germline V gene, CDR1 is DFQATT and CDR2 is SNEGSKA (reference sequence). The junction had 4 bases not matched to a gene; V was cut back by 5 bases and J by 3 bases. This chain's CDR3 is CSAPTGGNNQPQHF. The DNA of the CDR3 is TGCAGTGCTCCGACAGGGGGCAACAATCAGCCCCAGCATTTT.

This chain connects TRBV6-4 to TRBJ2-3, with D possibly being TRBD1 or TRBD2 (7 bases each). V lost 6 bases to trimming and J lost 3 bases, with 16 bases between them. The CDR3 sequence is 15 residues long. Germline CDR1 and CDR2: MRHNA and SNTAGT. CDR3 protein: CASSPQGGATDTQYF. The CDR3 DNA follows: TGTGCCAGCAGCCCCCAGGGGGGGGCTACAGATACGCAGTATTTT.

This clonotype was seen only a few times. The V call is TRBV19, the J call TRBJ1-5; no firm D call. CDR3 size: 14 residues. Looked up from germline, CDR1 is LNHDA and CDR2 is SQIVND (reference sequence). V was cut by 3 bases and J by 7 bases, with 13 bases left in between. CDR3: CASSMIGEGQPQHF. The CDR3 DNA sequence: TGTGCCAGTAGTATGATCGGGGAAGGCCAGCCCCAGCATTTT.

V is TRBV20-1 and J is TRBJ2-1; D uncertain. Per the germline V gene, CDR1 is DFQATT and CDR2 is SNEGSKA (reference sequence). The germline V and J ends were trimmed by 4 bases and 7 bases, with 14 bases remaining between them. The CDR3 runs to 13 residues. CDR3 region: CSATELALNEQFF. The DNA of the CDR3 is TGCAGTGCTACCGAGCTGGCTCTTAATGAGCAGTTCTTC.

V usage is TRBV5-1 and J usage is TRBJ2-3; D may match TRBD1 or TRBD2 (5 bases each). Per germline, CDR1 SGHRS and CDR2 YFSETQ. Trimming stripped 4 bases from V and 1 base from J, with 16 bases between. The CDR3 is made up of 16 amino acids. CDR3 sequence: CASSRRDRGGTDTQYF. The CDR3 DNA follows: TGCGCCAGCAGCCGCCGGGACCGAGGCGGCACAGATACGCAGTATTTT.

There are a few counts of this clonotype. V is TRBV4-1 and J is TRBJ2-1; weak D call: TRBD1 (6 bases). Trimming removed 5 bases at V and 10 bases at J, with 15 bases between. The germline V gene has CDR1 MGHRA and CDR2 YSYEKL. The CDR3 runs to 13 residues. CDR3 protein: CASSRWSGEEQFF. In DNA, the CDR3 is TGCGCCAGCAGCAGATGGTCAGGGGAAGAGCAGTTCTTC.

V is TRBV5-1 and J is TRBJ1-1, with a weak D call TRBD1 (5 bases). The germline gives CDR1 SGHRS, CDR2 YFSETQ. With 1 base removed from V and 0 bases from J, the gap between germline ends came to 10 bases. The CDR3 is made up of 15 amino acids. In DNA, the CDR3 is TGCGCCAGCAGCTTGAGGGGAGAGATGAACACTGAAGCTTTCTTT. It translates to CASSLRGEMNTEAFF.

V usage is TRBV5-6 and J usage is TRBJ2-1; D is perhaps TRBD2 (7 bases). Germline V CDR1 and CDR2: SGHDT, YYEEEE. CDR3 length equals 16 residues. V gave up 4 bases and J gave up 4 bases, with 18 bases separating them. Written as DNA, the CDR3 is TGTGCCAGCAGCCCGGAGGGGGGGAATTCTTACAATGAGCAGTTCTTC. Amino acid sequence: CASSPEGGNSYNEQFF.

This clonotype appeared many times. The DNA for the CDR3 is TGTGCCAGCAGCGGGGGGCTGACCTACGAGCAGTACTTC. Translating gives CASSGGLTYEQYF. This chain uses TRBV9 with TRBJ2-7; the D gene is possibly TRBD1 (6 bases). Germline CDR1 and CDR2: SGDLS and YYNGEE. The CDR3 sequence is 13 residues long. The V end lost 3 bases, the J end lost 2 bases, and 9 bases lay between the germline ends.

In this sample, this clonotype turned up a few times. DNA of the CDR3: TGTGCCAGCAGTGGAGGGGGTGGTTCACCCCTCCACTTT. Translation: CASSGGGGSPLHF. The V call is TRBV2, the J call TRBJ1-6; possible D gene TRBD1, 6 bases. Germline V gene lookup returns CDR1 SNHLY and CDR2 FYNNEI. The CDR3 has 13 amino acids. Trimming removed 4 bases at V and 9 bases at J, with 10 bases between.

There are a few counts of this clonotype. This sequence joins TRBV12-3 or TRBV12-4 and TRBJ2-5; 8 nucleotides match TRBD1. The CDR3 extends over 14 amino acids. V was pared by 5 bases and J by 1 base, with 3 bases of the junction left unmatched. CDR3 DNA sequence: TGTGCCAGCAGTCAGGGACAGGTCCAAGAGACCCAGTACTTC. Translation: CASSQGQVQETQYF.